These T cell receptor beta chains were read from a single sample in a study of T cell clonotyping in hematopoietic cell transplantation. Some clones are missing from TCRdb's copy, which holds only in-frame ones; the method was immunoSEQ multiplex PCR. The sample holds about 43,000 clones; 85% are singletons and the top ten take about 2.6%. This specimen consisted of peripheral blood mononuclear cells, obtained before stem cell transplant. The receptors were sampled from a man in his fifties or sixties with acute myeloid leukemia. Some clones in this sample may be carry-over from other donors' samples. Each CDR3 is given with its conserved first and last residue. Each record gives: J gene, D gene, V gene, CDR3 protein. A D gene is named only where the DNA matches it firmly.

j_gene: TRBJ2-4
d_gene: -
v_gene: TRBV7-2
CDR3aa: CASSSKWGAKNIQYF

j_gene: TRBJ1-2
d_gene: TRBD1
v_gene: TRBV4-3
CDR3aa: CASTVSRTGRGYTF

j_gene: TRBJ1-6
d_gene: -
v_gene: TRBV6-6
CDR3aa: CASSYSQDGGPPLHF

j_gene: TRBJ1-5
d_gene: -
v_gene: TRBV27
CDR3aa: CASSRLRNQPQHF

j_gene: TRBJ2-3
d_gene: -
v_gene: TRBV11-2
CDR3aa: CASSSPDFWGTDTQYF

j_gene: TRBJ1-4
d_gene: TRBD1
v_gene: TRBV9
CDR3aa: CASSAGIFWDRGKEKLFF

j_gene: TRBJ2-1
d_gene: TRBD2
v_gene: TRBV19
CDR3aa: CASSIEQIAGRSYNEQFF

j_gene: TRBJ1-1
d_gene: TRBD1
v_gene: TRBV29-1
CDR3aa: CSVRQGGAFF

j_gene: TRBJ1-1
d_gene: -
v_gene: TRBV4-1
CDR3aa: CASSQEMEDVNTEAFF

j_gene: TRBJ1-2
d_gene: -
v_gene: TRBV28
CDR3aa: CASRRGTEPGYTF

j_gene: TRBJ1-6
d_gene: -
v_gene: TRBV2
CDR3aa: CASSAQGLNNSPLHF

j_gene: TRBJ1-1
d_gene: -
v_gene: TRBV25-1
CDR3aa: CASSAEGGIREAFF

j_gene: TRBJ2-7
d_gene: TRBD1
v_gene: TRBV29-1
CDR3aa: CSGQTGPSYEQYF

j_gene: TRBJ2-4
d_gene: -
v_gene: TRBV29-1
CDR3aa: CSVDSGLENIQYF

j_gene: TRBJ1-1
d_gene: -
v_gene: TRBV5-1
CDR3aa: CASSLRQGRTEAFF

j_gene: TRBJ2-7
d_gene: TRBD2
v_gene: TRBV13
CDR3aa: CASSFDRGGAREQYF

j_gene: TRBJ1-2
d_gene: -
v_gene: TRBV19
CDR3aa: CASSIFRPGGLTNYGYTF

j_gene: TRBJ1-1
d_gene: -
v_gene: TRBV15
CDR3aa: CATSRDVGGTAEAFF

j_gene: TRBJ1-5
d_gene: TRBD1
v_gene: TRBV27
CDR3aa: CASSLRTGSPQPQHF

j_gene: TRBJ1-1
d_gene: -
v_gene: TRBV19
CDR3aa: CASSIQNTEAFF

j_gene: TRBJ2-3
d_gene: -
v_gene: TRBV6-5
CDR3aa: CASSYSGSSTDTQYF

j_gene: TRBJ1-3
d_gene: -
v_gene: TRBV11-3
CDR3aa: CASIGRAPGNTIYF

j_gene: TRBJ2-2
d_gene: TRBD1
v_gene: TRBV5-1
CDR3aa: CASSLIQGAPGELFF

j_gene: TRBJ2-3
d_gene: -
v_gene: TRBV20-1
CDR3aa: CSAPRTDTQYF

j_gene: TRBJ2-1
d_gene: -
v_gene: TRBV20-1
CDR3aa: CSAQIGNEQFF

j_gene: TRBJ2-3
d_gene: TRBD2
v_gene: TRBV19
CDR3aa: CASRTRGEVTDTQYF

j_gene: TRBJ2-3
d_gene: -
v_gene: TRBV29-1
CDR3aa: CSVRDATDTQYF